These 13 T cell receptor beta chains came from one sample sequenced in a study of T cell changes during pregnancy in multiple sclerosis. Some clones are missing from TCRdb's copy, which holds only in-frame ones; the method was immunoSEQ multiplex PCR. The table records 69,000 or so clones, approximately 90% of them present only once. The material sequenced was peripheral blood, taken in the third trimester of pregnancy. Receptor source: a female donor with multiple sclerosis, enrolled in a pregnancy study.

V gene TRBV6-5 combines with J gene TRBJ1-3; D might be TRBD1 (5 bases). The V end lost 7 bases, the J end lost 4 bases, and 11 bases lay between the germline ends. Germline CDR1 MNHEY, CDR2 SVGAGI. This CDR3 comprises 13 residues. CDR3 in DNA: TGTGCCAGCACCTTAAGACAGGGAAACACCATATATTTT. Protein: CASTLRQGNTIYF.

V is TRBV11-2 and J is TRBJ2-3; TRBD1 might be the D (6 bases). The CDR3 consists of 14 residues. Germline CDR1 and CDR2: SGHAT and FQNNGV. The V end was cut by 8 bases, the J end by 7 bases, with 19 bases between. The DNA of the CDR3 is TGTGCCAGCGCCATTGGACAGATTGGCTATACGCAGTATTTT. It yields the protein CASAIGQIGYTQYF.

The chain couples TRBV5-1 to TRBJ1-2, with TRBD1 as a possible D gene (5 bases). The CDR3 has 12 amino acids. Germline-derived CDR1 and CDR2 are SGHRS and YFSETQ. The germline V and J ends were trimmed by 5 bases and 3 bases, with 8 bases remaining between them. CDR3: CASRGGDYGYTF. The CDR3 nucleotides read TGCGCCAGCAGGGGGGGGGACTATGGCTACACCTTC.

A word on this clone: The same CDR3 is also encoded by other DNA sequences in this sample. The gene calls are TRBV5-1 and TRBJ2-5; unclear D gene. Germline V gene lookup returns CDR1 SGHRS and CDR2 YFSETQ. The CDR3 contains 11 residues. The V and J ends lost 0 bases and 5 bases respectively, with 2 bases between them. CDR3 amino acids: CASSLAETQYF. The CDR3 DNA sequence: TGCGCCAGCAGCTTGGCGGAGACCCAGTACTTC.

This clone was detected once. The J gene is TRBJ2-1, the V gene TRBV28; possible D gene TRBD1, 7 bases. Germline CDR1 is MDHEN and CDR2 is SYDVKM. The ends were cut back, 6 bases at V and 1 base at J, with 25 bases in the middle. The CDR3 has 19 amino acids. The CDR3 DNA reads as TGTGCCAGCAGGGGGACAGACGTCCTTAGCGGCAGGTCCTACAATGAGCAGTTCTTC. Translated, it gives CASRGTDVLSGRSYNEQFF.

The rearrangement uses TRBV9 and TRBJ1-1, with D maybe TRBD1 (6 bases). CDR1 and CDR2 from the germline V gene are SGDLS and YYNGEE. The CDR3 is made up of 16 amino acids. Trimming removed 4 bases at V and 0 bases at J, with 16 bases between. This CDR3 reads CASSLNVGTLNTEAFF. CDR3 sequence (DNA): TGTGCCAGCAGCCTTAATGTGGGGACATTGAACACTGAAGCTTTCTTT.

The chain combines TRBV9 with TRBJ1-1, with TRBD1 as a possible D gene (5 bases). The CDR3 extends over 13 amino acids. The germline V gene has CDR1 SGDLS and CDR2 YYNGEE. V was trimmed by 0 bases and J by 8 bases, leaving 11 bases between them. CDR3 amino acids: CASSVGQTAEAFF. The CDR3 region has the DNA TGTGCCAGCAGCGTAGGCCAGACAGCAGAAGCTTTCTTT.

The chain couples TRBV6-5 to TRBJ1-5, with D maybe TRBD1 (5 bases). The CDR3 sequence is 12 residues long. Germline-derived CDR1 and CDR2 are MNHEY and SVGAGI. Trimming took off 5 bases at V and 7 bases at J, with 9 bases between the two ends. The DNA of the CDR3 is TGTGCCAGCAGTAATCCAGGGCAGCCCCAGCATTTT. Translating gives CASSNPGQPQHF.

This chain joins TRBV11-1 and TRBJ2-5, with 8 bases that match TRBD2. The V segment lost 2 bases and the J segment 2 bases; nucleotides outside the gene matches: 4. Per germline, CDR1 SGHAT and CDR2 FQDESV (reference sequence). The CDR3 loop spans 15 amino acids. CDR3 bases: TGTGCCAGCAGCTTACGCCGGGAGGGGCAAGAGACCCAGTACTTC. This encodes CASSLRREGQETQYF.

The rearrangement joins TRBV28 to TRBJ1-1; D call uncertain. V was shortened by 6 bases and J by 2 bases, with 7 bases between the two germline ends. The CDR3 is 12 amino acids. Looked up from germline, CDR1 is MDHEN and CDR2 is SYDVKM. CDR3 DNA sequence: TGTGCCAGCAGGCTCACTAACACTGAAGCTTTCTTT. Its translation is CASRLTNTEAFF. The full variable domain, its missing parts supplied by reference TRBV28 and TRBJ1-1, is DVKVTQSSRYLVKRTGEKVFLECVQDMDHENMFWYRQDPGLGLRLIYFSYDVKMKEKGDIPEGYSVSREKKERFSLILESASTNQTSMYLCASRLTNTEAFFGQGTRLTVV.

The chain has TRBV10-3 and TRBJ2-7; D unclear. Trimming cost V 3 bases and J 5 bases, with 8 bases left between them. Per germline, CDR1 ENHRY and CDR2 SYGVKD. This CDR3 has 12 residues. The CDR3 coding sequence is TGTGCCATCAGTGATACTGTAGACGAGCAGTACTTC. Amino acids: CAISDTVDEQYF.

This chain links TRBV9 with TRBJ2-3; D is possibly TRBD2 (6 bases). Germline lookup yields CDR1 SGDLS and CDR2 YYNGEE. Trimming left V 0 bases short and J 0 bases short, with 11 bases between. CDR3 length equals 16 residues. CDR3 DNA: TGTGCCAGCAGCGTAGAGGTGGGGACTAGCACAGATACGCAGTATTTT. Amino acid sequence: CASSVEVGTSTDTQYF.

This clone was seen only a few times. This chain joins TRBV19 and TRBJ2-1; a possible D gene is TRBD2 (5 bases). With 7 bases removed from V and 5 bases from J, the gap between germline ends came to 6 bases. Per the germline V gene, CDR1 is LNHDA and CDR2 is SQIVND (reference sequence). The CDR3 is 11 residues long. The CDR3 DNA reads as TGTGCCAGTAAGAGGGACAATGAGCAGTTCTTC. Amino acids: CASKRDNEQFF.